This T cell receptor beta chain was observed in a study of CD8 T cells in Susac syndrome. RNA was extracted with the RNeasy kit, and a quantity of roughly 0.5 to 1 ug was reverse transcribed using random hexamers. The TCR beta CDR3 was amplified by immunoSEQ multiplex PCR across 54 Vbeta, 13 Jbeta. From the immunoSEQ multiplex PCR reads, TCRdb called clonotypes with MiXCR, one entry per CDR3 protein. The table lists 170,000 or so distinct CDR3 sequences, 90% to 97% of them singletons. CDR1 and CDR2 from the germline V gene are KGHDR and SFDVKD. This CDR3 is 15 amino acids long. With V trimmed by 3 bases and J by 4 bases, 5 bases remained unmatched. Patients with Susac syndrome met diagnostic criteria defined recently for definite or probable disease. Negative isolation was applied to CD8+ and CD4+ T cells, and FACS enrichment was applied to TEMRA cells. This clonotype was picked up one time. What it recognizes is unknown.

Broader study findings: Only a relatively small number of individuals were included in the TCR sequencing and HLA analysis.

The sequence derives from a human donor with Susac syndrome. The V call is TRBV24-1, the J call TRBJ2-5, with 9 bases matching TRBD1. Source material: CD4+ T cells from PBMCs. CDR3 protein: CATSDGTGNRETQYF. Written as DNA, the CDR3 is TGTGCCACCAGTGATGGGACAGGGAATAGAGAGACCCAGTACTTC.